Given below is one TCR beta chain in context. What it binds is not known. This sample stems from a study of human T cells and chemical hapten exposure. Described time point: patch test 1, 2 weeks after DPC sensitization. The treatment denotes: therapeutic diphenylcyclopropenone sensitization with weekly scalp DPC. Unfractionated whole blood served as the source for total RNA extraction. Trimming pared 1 base from V and 9 bases from J, leaving 16 bases between. In germline, CDR1 is DFQATT, CDR2 SNEGSKA (reference sequence). This CDR3 is 14 amino acids long. Attachment of unique molecular identifiers to individual cDNA molecules was performed in the library. TCRdb processed the RACE reads anew with MiXCR; each CDR3 protein has one entry. This table holds 380,000 or so distinct CDR3 sequences, 4.8% found once. Study-wide results and limits: Patch test score rose with PT1 expanded TCRs, significant at 8, 16, 32, not 4.

The TCR originated in a woman aged 50 to 60 with alopecia areata. Some clones in this sample may be carry-over from other donors' samples. This chain joins TRBV20-1 and TRBJ2-1; D is undetermined. The input for sequencing was whole blood, taken in connection with sensitization to the hapten diphenylcyclopropenone (DPC). For the CDR3, the DNA is TGCAGTGCTAGAGTCGCCGAGAGACTCACTGAGCAGTTCTTC. Its translation: CSARVAERLTEQFF.